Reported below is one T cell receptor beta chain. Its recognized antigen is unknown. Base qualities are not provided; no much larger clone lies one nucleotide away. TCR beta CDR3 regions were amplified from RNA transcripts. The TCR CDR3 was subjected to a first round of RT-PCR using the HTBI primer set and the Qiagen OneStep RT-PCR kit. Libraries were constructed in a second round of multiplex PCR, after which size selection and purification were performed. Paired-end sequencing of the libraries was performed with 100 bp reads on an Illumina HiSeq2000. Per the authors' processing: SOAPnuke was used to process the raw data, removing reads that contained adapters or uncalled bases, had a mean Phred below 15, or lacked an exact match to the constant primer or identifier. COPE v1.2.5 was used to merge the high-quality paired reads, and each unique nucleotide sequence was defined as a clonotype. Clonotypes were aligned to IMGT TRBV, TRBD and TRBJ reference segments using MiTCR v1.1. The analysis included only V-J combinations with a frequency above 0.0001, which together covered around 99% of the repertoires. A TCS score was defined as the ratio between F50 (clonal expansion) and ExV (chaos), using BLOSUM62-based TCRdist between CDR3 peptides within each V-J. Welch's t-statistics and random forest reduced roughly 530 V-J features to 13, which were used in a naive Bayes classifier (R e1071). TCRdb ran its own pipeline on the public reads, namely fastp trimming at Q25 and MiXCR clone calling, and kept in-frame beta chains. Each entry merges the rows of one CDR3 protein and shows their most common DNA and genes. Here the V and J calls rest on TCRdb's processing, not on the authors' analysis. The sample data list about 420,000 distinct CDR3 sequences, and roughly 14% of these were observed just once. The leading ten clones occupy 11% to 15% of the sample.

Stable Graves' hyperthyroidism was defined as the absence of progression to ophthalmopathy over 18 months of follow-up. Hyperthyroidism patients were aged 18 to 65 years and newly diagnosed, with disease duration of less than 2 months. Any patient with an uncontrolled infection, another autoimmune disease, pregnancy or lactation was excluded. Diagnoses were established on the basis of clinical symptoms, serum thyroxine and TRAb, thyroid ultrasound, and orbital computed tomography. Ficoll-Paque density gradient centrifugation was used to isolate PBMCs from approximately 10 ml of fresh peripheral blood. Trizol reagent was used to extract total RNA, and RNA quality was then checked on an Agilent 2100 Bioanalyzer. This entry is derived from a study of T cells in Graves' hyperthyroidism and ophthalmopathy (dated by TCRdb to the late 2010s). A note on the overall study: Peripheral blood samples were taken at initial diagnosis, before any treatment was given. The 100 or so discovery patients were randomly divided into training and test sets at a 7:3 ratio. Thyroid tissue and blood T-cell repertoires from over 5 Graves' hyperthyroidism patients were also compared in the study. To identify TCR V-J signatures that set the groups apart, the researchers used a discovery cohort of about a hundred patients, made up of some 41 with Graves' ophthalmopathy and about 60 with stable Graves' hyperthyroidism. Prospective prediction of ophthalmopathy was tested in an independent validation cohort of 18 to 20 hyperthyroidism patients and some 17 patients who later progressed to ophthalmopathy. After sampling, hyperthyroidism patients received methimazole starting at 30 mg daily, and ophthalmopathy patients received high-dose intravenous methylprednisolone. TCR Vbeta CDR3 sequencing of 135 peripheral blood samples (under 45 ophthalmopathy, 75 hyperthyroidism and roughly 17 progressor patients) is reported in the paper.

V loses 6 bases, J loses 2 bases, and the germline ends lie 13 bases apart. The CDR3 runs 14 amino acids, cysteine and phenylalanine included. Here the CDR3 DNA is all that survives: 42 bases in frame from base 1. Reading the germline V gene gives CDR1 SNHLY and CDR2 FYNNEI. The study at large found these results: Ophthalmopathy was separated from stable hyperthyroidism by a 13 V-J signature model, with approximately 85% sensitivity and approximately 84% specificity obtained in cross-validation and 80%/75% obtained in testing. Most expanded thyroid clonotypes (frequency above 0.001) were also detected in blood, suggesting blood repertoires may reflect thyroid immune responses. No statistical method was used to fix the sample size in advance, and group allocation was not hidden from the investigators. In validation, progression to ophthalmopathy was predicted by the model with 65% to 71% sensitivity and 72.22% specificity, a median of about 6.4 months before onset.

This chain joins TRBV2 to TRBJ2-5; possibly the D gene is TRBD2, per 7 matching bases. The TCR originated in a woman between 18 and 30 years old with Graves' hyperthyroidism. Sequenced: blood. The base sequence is TGTGCCAGCAGGGAGGGGGGGAAGCAAGAGACCCAGTACTTC. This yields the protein CASREGGKQETQYF.